One sample yielded the 4 T cell receptor beta chains listed below, sequenced in a study of blood T cells in healthy people across ages. PCR was performed a second time for about 7 to 12 cycles using a sample-barcoded 5' primer and a J-beta primer mix. TCRdb recomputed calls from the 5' RACE reads with MiXCR, one row per CDR3 protein. The sample has 1.5 million to 2 million distinct CDR3 sequences, about 49% seen once. The sample was blood. These receptors were obtained from a woman aged 40 to 55 in good health.

This chain uses TRBV9 with TRBJ2-1; 8 nucleotides line up with TRBD2. Germline CDR1 is SGDLS and CDR2 is YYNGEE. J gave up 3 bases and V 2 bases, and 1 base lay outside the gene matches. The CDR3 is 14 residues long. CDR3 nucleotide sequence: TGTGCCAGCAGCGTCGGGGGGGACTACAATGAGCAGTTCTTC. It codes for CASSVGGDYNEQFF.

In its sample, this clonotype was seen a few times. The rearrangement uses TRBV6-2 or TRBV6-3 and TRBJ2-7, with 8 bases lining up with TRBD2. Germline CDR1 reads MNHEY; CDR2 reads SVGEGT. Germline trimming cut 5 bases from V and 6 bases from J; bases unmatched to any gene: 6. The CDR3 totals 13 residues. The chain's CDR3 is CASSPNAGGEQYF. The CDR3 DNA reads as TGTGCCAGCAGTCCTAACGCGGGGGGCGAGCAGTACTTC.

In its sample, this clonotype was seen many times. The rearrangement links TRBV7-2 to TRBJ2-7; no clear D gene. The CDR3 spans 11 residues. Trimming shortened V by 6 bases and J by 3 bases, and 6 bases separated the two germline ends. The germline CDR1 and CDR2 sequences are SGHTA and FQGNSA. The CDR3 spells CASRNLYEQYF. CDR3 DNA sequence: TGTGCCAGCAGAAATCTCTACGAGCAGTACTTC.

This CDR3 reads CASSSVPGQGGNEQFF. The CDR3 DNA is TGTGCCAGCAGTTCCGTTCCGGGACAGGGAGGCAATGAGCAGTTCTTC. The chain combines TRBV27 with TRBJ2-1, with TRBD1 identical over 9 bases. The V gene end was trimmed by 4 bases and the J gene end by 6 bases; junction bases not matched to a gene: 10. Germline values: CDR1 MNHEY, CDR2 SMNVEV (reference sequence). This CDR3 has 16 amino acids.